This entry is about one T cell receptor (beta chain). What it binds is unknown. CD4+ T cells from unexposed donors were obtained before the COVID-19 pandemic (2011-2018). Naive and memory CD4+ T cells came from enriched cryopreserved PBMCs. The method was immunoSEQ multiplex PCR; TCRdb's version includes in-frame clones alone and lacks a portion of them. The sample lists 50,000 to 70,000 clones; around 87% were seen once. These data belong to a study of CD4 T cells in relation to SARS-CoV-2 and coronaviruses. Trimming cost V 5 bases and J 0 bases; bases outside gene matches: 6. Germline V gene data show CDR1 as LNHDA and CDR2 as SQIVND (reference sequence). The CDR3 contains 16 residues. Overall study findings and caveats: Culture-expanded clones reflect memory recall rather than primary priming during culture. In approximately 70% of donors, memory CD4+ clonotypes crossrecognized SARS-CoV-2 and at least one common cold coronavirus spike.

The sequencing sample was made of memory CD4+ T cells from PBMCs. The sequence was collected from a human donor in good health. The chain has TRBV19 and TRBJ1-4; 7 bases agree with TRBD1. The CDR3 region has the DNA TGTGCCAGTAGTGTCCTCAGGGGGGCAACTAATGAAAAACTGTTTTTT. This encodes CASSVLRGATNEKLFF.